What follows is one T cell receptor (beta chain) and its context. Its antigen is not known. This sample was included in a study of T cell responses to AZD1222 COVID-19 vaccine. This table comes from immunoSEQ multiplex PCR, and its TCRdb copy is limited to in-frame clones, with some not included. Of some 140,000 clones in the sample, approximately 90% were seen once. Study-wide results and caveats: Among the donors, most were white British and more were female, and clonal diversity was possibly underestimated. CD4 TCRs covered the whole spike, strongest at regions 160-218 and 743-854.

Germline V CDR1 and CDR2: LGHDT, YNNKEL (reference sequence). The length of the CDR3 is 16 residues. With 3 bases clipped from V and 4 bases from J, the junction kept 9 bases outside the gene matches. The sample was peripheral blood, taken on day 0 of AZD1222 vaccination. The V gene is TRBV3-1 (or the pseudogene TRBV3-2), the J gene TRBJ1-2; 9 bases fit TRBD1. The clonotype originates from an adult in good health. The CDR3 reads CASSHGSTGGGYGYTF. Written as DNA, the CDR3 is TGTGCCAGCAGCCATGGGTCTACAGGGGGCGGCTATGGCTACACCTTC.